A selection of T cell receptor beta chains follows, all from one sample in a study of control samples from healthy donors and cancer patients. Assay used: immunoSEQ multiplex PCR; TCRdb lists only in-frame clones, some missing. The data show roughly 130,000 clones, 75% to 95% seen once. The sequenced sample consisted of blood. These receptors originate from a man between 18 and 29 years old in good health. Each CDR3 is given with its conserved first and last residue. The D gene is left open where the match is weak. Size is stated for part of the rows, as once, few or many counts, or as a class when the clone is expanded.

CASSHNGELFF TGTGCCAGCAGTCATAACGGGGAGCTGTTTTTT - - TRBJ2-2 TRBV6-5
CASSYGSLGGTDTQYF TGTGCCAGCAGTTACGGCTCCCTCGGCGGCACAGATACGCAGTATTTT - - TRBJ2-3 TRBV6-2/TRBV6-3
CASSVIGQGHQETQYF TGTGCCAGCAGTGTCATCGGACAGGGGCACCAAGAGACCCAGTACTTC TRBD1 - TRBJ2-5 TRBV28
CASSTQQASSGNTIYF TGTGCCAGTAGTACACAACAGGCAAGCTCTGGAAACACCATATATTTT - - TRBJ1-3 TRBV19
CASTRLGLNEQFF TGTGCCAGCACCCGCCTCGGTTTAAATGAGCAGTTCTTC - - TRBJ2-1 TRBV7-8
CASSLSGGRFHEQYF TGTGCCAGCAGCCTCAGCGGGGGGAGATTCCACGAGCAGTACTTC TRBD2 - TRBJ2-7 TRBV11-2
CASSDGGGQETQYF TGCGCCAGCAGTGATGGGGGGGGCCAAGAGACCCAGTACTTC TRBD2 once TRBJ2-5 TRBV10-2
CASSLGLDGEKLFF TGTGCCAGCAGCCTGGGACTCGATGGGGAAAAACTGTTTTTT - - TRBJ1-4 TRBV11-2
CASSSPYAGEETQYF TGTGCCAGCAGCTCACCCTATGCGGGAGAGGAGACCCAGTACTTC TRBD2 - TRBJ2-5 TRBV5-6
CASSQDPMGTEQFF TGCGCCAGCAGCCAAGATCCCATGGGGACAGAGCAGTTCTTC - - TRBJ2-1 TRBV4-1
CASSWGLAGDIQYF TGTGCCAGCAGCTGGGGACTAGCGGGAGACATTCAGTACTTC TRBD2 - TRBJ2-4 TRBV11-3
CASSEDRAGNTIYF TGTGCCAGCAGTGAAGACAGGGCTGGAAACACCATATATTTT - once TRBJ1-3 TRBV6-1
CASSLPAGGGDTQYF TGTGCCAGCAGTTTACCAGCGGGAGGCGGGGATACGCAGTATTTT TRBD2 - TRBJ2-3 TRBV27
CSARVQGLQHF TGCAGTGCTAGAGTTCAGGGGCTTCAGCATTTT - - TRBJ1-5 TRBV20-1
CASRGGQGTEAFF TGTGCCAGCAGGGGGGGACAGGGTACTGAAGCTTTCTTT TRBD1 - TRBJ1-1 TRBV7-9
CASSPQGKENTEAFF TGTGCCAGCAGCCCTCAGGGCAAGGAGAACACTGAAGCTTTCTTT - - TRBJ1-1 TRBV7-7
CASSFGGTDTQYF TGTGCCAGCAGTTTCGGGGGCACAGATACGCAGTATTTT - - TRBJ2-3 TRBV28
CASSLAPGGVSGNTIYF TGTGCCAGCAGCTTGGCCCCAGGGGGCGTCTCTGGAAACACCATATATTTT TRBD1 - TRBJ1-3 TRBV5-5
CASSVNPGNTIYF TGTGCCAGCAGTGTAAATCCTGGAAACACCATATATTTT - - TRBJ1-3 TRBV2
CASTPGQKETQYF TGTGCCAGCACCCCCGGGCAGAAAGAGACCCAGTACTTC - - TRBJ2-5 TRBV11-3
CASSQGTSSTDTQYF TGTGCCAGCAGCCAAGGGACTAGCAGCACAGATACGCAGTATTTT TRBD2 - TRBJ2-3 TRBV3-1/TRBV3-2
CASSIVKSYNEQFF TGTGCCAGTAGTATTGTGAAGTCATACAATGAGCAGTTCTTC - - TRBJ2-1 TRBV19
CATSRQGEQYF TGTGCCACCAGCAGGCAGGGTGAGCAGTACTTC - - TRBJ2-7 TRBV15
CASSRQGGGAETQYF TGTGCCAGCAGCCGACAAGGGGGAGGGGCAGAGACCCAGTACTTC - - TRBJ2-5 TRBV14
CASSQVMRSGGTGEQFF TGCGCCAGCAGCCAAGTAATGCGTTCGGGAGGGACGGGTGAGCAGTTCTTC TRBD2 - TRBJ2-1 TRBV4-3
CASSGDQSIVTDTQYF TGTGCCAGCAGCGGGGACCAATCCATTGTCACAGATACGCAGTATTTT - - TRBJ2-3 TRBV9
CASSRRDRDSNQPQHF TGCGCCAGCAGCCGCCGGGACAGGGATAGCAATCAGCCCCAGCATTTT TRBD1 - TRBJ1-5 TRBV4-1
CASSYGPGIANYGYTF TGTGCCAGCAGTTACGGACCCGGAATAGCTAACTATGGCTACACCTTC - - TRBJ1-2 TRBV6-5
CATSDLLRNEQFF TGTGCCACCAGTGATTTACTACGCAATGAGCAGTTCTTC - - TRBJ2-1 TRBV24-1
CASSLPSSVSSYLSGANVLTF TGTGCCAGCAGCTTACCCTCCTCGGTCAGCAGTTACCTATCTGGGGCCAACGTCCTGACTTTC - - TRBJ2-6 TRBV7-8
CASRETGFRQPQHF TGTGCCAGCAGAGAGACAGGGTTTCGGCAGCCCCAGCATTTT TRBD1 - TRBJ1-5 TRBV6-5
CAISRDKDQPQHF TGTGCCATCAGTAGGGACAAGGATCAGCCCCAGCATTTT - once TRBJ1-5 TRBV10-3
CASSLLGQANSPLHF TGTGCCAGCAGCTTATTAGGGCAGGCGAATTCACCCCTCCACTTT - - TRBJ1-6 TRBV7-2
CASGLVRLGREGQPQHF TGTGCTAGTGGTTTGGTACGGCTGGGGAGAGAGGGTCAGCCCCAGCATTTT - few TRBJ1-5 TRBV12-5
CASSTQDSPLHF TGTGCCAGCAGTACGCAAGATTCACCCCTCCACTTT - - TRBJ1-6 TRBV12-3/TRBV12-4
CASRGRGLDDTQYF TGTGCCTCCCGAGGCCGGGGCTTGGATGATACGCAGTATTTT - - TRBJ2-3 TRBV27
CASSYSHSKGTEAFF TGTGCCAGCAGTTACTCCCACTCTAAGGGCACTGAAGCTTTCTTT - - TRBJ1-1 TRBV6-2/TRBV6-3
CASSYGTGKTQYF TGTGCCAGCAGTTACGGTACAGGGAAGACGCAGTATTTT - - TRBJ2-3 TRBV6-5
CASSTHGGVGETQYF TGCGCCAGCAGCACCCACGGGGGGGTGGGGGAGACCCAGTACTTC TRBD2 - TRBJ2-5 TRBV10-2
CASSQDQVPGELFF TGTGCCAGCAGCCAAGATCAGGTACCCGGGGAGCTGTTTTTT - - TRBJ2-2 TRBV3-1/TRBV3-2
CAILATGYGYTF TGTGCCATCTTGGCAACAGGCTATGGCTACACCTTC - - TRBJ1-2 TRBV6-5
CAIRGSTDTQYF TGTGCCATCAGAGGTTCCACAGATACGCAGTATTTT - - TRBJ2-3 TRBV10-3
CSVEDRGSNEKLFF TGCAGCGTTGAAGATAGGGGCAGTAATGAAAAACTGTTTTTT - - TRBJ1-4 TRBV29-1
CASSGTGGFEQFF TGTGCCAGTTCCGGGACAGGGGGCTTTGAGCAGTTCTTC TRBD1 - TRBJ2-1 TRBV27
CASSPNAGSDTQYF TGTGCCAGCAGCCCCAATGCCGGTTCGGATACGCAGTATTTT - - TRBJ2-3 TRBV7-3
CASVPAGGSTEAFF TGTGCCAGTGTACCGGCAGGGGGTAGCACTGAAGCTTTCTTT TRBD1 - TRBJ1-1 TRBV19
CASSLGDRVDNEQFF TGTGCCAGCAGCTTAGGGGACAGGGTGGACAATGAGCAGTTCTTC TRBD1 - TRBJ2-1 TRBV11-2
CASSNVWGQGNTEAFF TGTGCCAGCAGCAACGTTTGGGGACAGGGAAACACTGAAGCTTTCTTT TRBD1 - TRBJ1-1 TRBV14
CASSIPGARGTSNQPQHF TGTGCCAGCAGTATCCCGGGGGCGAGGGGTACGAGCAATCAGCCCCAGCATTTT - - TRBJ1-5 TRBV6-4
CASSVRGANTIYF TGTGCCAGCAGTGTCCGGGGGGCGAACACCATATATTTT - few TRBJ1-3 TRBV2
CASSSGQINEQFF TGTGCCAGCAGTTCGGGACAGATCAATGAGCAGTTCTTC TRBD1 - TRBJ2-1 TRBV28
CASSQGRTMNTEAFF TGTGCCAGCAGCCAAGGACGGACCATGAACACTGAAGCTTTCTTT - few TRBJ1-1 TRBV3-1/TRBV3-2
CASSEEAAEAFF TGTGCCAGCAGTGAAGAAGCAGCTGAAGCTTTCTTT - - TRBJ1-1 TRBV2
CAIEGEGEKLFF TGTGCCATCGAGGGGGAAGGTGAAAAACTGTTTTTT - - TRBJ1-4 TRBV25-1
CASEPSTSGGTDTQYF TGCGCCAGTGAACCCTCTACTAGCGGGGGCACAGATACGCAGTATTTT TRBD2 - TRBJ2-3 TRBV5-1
CAISESGGRRTGELFF TGTGCCATCAGTGAGTCCGGCGGGAGACGGACCGGGGAGCTGTTTTTT TRBD2 - TRBJ2-2 TRBV10-3